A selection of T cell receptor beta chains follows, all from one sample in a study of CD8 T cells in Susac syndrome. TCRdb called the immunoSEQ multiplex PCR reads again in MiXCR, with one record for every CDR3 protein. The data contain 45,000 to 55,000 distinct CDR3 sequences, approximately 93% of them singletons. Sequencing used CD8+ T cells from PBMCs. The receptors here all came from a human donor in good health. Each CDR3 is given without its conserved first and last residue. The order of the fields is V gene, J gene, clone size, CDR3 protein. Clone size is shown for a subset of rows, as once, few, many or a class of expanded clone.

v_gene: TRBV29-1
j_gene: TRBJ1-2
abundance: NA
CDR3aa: SVEAGNYGYT

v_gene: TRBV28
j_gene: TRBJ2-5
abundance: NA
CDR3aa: ATKEAGGGETQY

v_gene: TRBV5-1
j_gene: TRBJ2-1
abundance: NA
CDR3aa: ASSRTGGTYNEQF

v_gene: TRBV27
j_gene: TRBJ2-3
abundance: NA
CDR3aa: ASSQISGRYDTQY

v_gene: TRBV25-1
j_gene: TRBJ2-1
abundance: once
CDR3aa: ASSQVGGEGYNEQF

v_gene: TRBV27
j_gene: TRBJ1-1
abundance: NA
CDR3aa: ATKGTGVHTEAF

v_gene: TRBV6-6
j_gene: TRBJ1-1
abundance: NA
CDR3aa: ASSLTGPPTEAF

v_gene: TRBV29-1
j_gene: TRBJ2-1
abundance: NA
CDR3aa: SFIVLAGNSYNEQF

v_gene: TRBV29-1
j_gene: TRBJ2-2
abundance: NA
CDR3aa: GCSGLAGVSAGELF

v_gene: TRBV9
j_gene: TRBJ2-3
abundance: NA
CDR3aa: ASSVHGGISTDTQY

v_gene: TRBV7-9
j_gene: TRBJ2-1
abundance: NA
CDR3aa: ASSPTSGTSGFNEQF

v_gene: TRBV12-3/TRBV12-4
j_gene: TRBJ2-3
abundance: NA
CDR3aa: ASSRHTGGVTDTQY

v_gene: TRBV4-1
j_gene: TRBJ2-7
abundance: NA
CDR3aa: ASSQDGDTSYEQY

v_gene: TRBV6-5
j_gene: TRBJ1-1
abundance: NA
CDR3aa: ASSYGQLNTEAF

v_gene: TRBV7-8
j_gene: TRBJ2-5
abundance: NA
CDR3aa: ASSPTGASETQY

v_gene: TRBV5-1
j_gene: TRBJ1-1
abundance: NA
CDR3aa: ASAKPGQPEAF

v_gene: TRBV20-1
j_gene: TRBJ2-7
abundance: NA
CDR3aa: SAPDRNLYEQY

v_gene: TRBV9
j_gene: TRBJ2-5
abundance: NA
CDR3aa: ASSPRGGLNQETQY

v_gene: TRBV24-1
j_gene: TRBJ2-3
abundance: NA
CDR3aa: ATSAGSGDTQY

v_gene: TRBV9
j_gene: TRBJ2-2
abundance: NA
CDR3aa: ASSHPPGELF

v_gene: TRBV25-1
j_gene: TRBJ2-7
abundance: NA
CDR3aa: ASSFGNEQY

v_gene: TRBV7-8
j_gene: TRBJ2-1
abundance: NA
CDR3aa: ASSPPEDSTWQF

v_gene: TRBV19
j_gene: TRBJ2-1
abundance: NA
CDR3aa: ASSIKGPYNEQF

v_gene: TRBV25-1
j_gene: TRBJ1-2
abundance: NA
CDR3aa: ASSGGTYGYT

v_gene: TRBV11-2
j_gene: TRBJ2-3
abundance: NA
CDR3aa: ASSLGGGVADTQY

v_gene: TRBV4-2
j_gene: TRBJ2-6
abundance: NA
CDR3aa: ASSQFYRGQSSGANVLT

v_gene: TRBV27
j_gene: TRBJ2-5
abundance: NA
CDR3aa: ASSLGLTQETQY

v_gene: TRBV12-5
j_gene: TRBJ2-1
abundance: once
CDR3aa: ASGLGGELQNEQF

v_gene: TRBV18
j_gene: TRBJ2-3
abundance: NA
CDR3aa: ASSPPPSRGADTQY

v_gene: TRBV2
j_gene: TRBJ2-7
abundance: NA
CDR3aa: ASFAESSYEQY

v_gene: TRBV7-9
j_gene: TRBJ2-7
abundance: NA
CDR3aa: ASLPGGMHEQY

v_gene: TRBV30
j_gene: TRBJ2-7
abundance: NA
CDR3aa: AWSVRPYYLSYEQY

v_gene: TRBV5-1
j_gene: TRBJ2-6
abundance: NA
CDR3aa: ASSLVGVRGANVLT

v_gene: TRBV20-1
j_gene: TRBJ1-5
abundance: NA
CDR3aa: SASMGAVYSNQPQH

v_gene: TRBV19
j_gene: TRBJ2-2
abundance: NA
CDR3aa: ASSIGSPTGELF

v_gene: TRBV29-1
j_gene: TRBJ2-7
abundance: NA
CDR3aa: SVSQQGRTYEQY

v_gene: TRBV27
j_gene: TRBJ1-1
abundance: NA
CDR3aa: ASSLGGIGTEAF

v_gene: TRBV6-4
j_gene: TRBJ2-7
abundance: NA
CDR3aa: ASSQGSVDEQY

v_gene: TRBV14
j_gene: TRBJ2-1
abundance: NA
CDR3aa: ASSQETSGSNEQF

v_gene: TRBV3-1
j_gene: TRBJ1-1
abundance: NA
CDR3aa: ASSPDGGEAF

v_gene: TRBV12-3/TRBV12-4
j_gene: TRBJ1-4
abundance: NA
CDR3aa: ASSLGQGPVEEKLF

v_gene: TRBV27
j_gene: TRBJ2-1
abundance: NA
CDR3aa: ASRAGTYNEQF

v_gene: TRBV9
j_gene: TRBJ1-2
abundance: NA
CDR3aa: ANSANTANYGYT

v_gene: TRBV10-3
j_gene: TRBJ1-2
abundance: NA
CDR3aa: AISGDGAQLRDGYT

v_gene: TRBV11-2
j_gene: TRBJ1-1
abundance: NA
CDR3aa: ASSTTQDRNTEAF

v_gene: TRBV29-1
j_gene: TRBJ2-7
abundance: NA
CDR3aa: SVGTGEAYEQY

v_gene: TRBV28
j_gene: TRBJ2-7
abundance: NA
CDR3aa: ASSSVPGGDYEQY

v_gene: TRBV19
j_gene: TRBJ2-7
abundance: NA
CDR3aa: ASSATPGTGRYEQY

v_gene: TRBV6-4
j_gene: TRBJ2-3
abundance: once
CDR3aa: ASSPLGEATDTQY

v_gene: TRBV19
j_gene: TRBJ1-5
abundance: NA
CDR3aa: ASRTKAENQPQH

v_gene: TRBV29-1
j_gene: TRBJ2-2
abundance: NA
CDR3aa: SVGTLNTGELF

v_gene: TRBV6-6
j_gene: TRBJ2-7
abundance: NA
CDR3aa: ASSYKSSGSYEQY

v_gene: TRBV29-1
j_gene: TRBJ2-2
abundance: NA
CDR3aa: SVRWGTGELF

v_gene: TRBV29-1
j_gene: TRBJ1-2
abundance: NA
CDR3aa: SVITGLTNYGYT

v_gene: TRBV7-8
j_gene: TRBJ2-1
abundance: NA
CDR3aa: ASSSTEHPSYNEQF

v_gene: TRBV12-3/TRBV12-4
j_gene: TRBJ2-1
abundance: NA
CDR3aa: ASRGQGPRGYNEQF

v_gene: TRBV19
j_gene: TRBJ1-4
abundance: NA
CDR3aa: ASSPAGGNEKLF

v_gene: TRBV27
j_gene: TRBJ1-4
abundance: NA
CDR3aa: ASSTAAATNEKLF

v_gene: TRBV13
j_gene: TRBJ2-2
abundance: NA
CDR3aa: ASSGTDRGSTGELF

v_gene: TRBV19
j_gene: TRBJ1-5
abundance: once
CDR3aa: ASSTSTGLGQPQH